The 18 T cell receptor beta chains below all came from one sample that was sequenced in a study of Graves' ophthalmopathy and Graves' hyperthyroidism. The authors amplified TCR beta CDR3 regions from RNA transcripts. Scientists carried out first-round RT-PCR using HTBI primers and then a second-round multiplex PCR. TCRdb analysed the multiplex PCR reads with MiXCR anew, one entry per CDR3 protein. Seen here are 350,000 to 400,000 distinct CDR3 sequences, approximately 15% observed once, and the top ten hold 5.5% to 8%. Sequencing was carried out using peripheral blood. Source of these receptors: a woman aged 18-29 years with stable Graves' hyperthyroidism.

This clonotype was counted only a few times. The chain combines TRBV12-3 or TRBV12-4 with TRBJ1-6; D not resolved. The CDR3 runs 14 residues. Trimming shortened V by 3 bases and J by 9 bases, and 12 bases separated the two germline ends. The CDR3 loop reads CASSLKRTASPLHF. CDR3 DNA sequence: TGTGCCAGCAGTTTGAAGCGGACCGCTTCACCCCTCCACTTT.

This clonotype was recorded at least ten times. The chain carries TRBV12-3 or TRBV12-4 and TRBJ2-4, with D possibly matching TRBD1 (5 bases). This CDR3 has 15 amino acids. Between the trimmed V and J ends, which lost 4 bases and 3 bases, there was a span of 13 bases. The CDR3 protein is CASSSRQTDKNIQYF. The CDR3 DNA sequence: TGTGCCAGCAGTTCCCGACAGACGGACAAAAACATTCAGTACTTC.

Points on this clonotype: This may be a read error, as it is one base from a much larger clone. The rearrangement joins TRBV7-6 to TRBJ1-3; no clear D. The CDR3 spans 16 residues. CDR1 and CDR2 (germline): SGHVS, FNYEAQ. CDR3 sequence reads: CASILAAGISGNTIYF. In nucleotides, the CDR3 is TGTGCCAGCATCTTAGCAGCCGGGATCTCTGGAAACACCATATATTTT.

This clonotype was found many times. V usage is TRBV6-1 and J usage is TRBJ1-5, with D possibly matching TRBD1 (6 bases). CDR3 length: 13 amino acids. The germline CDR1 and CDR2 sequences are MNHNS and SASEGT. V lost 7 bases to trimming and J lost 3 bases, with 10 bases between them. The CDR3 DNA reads TGTGCCAGCAAAGGGGGGCCCAATCAGCCCCAGCATTTT. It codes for CASKGGPNQPQHF.

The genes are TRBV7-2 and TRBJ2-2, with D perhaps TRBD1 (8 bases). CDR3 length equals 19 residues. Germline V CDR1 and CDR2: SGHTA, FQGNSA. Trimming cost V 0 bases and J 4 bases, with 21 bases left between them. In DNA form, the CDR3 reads TGTGCCAGCAGCTTAGCAAACAGGGGGGGGTTCGGAGTCACCGGGGAGCTGTTTTTT. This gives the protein CASSLANRGGFGVTGELFF.

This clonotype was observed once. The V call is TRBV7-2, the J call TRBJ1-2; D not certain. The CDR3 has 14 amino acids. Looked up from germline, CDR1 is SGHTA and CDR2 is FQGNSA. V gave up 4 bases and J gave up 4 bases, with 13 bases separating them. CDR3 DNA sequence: TGTGCCAGCAGCTCCTCAGCGGGTAGCTATGGCTACACCTTC. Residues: CASSSSAGSYGYTF.

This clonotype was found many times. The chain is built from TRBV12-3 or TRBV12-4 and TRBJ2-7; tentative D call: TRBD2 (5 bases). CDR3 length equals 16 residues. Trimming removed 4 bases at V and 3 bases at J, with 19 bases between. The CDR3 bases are TGTGCCAGCAGTTCGGATTGGGCAGTGAGCGGCTACGAGCAGTACTTC. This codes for CASSSDWAVSGYEQYF.

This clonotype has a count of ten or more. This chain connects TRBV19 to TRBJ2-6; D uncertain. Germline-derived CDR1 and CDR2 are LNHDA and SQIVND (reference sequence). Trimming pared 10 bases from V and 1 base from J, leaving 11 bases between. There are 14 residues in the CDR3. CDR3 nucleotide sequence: TGTGCCACCGATATGTCTTCTGGGGCCAACGTCCTGACTTTC. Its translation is CATDMSSGANVLTF.

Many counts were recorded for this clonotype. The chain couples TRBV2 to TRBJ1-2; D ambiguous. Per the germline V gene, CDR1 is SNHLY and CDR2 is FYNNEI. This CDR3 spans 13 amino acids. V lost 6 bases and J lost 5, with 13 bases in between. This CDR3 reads CASSESGRYGYTF. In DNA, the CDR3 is TGTGCCAGCAGCGAGTCGGGGAGGTATGGCTACACCTTC.

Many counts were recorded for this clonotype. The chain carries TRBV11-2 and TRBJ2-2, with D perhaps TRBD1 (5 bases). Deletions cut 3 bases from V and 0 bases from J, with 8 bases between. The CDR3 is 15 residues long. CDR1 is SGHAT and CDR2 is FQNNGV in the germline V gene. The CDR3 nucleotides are TGTGCCAGCAGCTTCGGCAGGGCGAACACCGGGGAGCTGTTTTTT. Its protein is CASSFGRANTGELFF. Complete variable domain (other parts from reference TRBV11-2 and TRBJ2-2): EAGVAQSPRYKIIEKRQSVAFWCNPISGHATLYWYQQILGQGPKLLIQFQNNGVVDDSQLPKDRFSAERLKGVDSTLKIQPAKLEDSAVYLCASSFGRANTGELFFGEGSRLTVL.

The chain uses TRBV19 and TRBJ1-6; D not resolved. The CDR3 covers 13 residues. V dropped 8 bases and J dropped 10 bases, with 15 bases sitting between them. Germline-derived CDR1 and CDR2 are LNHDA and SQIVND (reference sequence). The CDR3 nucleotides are TGTGCCAGTTCTATTCTTCTGGGCTCACCCCTCCACTTT. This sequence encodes CASSILLGSPLHF.

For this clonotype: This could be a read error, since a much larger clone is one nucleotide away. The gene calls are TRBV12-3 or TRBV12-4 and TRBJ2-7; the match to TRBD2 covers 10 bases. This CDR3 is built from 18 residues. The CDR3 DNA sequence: TGTGCCTGCAGTCCGGAGAGGGCTAGCGGGGGCCACTACTACGAGCAGTACTTC. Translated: CACSPERASGGHYYEQYF.

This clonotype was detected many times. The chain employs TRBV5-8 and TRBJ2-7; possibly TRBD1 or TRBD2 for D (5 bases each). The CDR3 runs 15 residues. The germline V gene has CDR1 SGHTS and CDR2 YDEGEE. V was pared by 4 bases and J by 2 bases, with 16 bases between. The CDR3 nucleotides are TGTGCCAGCAGCCCGTGGATGAGAGGGGCCTACGAGCAGTACTTC. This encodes CASSPWMRGAYEQYF.

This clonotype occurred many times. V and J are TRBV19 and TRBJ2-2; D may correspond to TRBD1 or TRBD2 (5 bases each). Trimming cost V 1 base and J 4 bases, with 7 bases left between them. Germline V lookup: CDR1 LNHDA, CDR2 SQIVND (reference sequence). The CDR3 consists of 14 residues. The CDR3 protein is CASSIAGPTGELFF. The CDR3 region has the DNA TGTGCCAGTAGTATAGCGGGGCCCACCGGGGAGCTGTTTTTT.

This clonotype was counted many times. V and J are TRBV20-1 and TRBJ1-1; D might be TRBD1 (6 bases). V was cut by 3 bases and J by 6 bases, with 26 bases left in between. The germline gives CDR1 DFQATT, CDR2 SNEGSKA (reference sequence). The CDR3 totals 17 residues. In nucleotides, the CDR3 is TGCAGTGCTAGTGGGACAATGGGGCCGGGGAGGTTCGCTGAAGCTTTCTTT. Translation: CSASGTMGPGRFAEAFF.

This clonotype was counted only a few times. CDR3 sequence reads: CASSAPGTAYGYTF. The CDR3 DNA reads as TGTGCCAGCAGCGCCCCAGGGACAGCCTATGGCTACACCTTC. This chain uses TRBV3-1 with TRBJ1-2; 7 nucleotides align to TRBD1. Germline CDR1 is LGHDT and CDR2 is YNNKEL (reference sequence). V was pared by 5 bases and J by 4 bases, with 7 bases of the junction left unmatched. CDR3 length: 14 amino acids.

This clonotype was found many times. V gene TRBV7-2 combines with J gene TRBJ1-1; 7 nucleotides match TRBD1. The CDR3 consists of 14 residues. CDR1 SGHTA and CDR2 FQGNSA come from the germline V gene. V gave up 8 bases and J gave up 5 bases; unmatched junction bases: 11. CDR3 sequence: CASFRGPGGTEAFF. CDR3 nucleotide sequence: TGTGCCAGCTTCCGAGGGCCAGGGGGAACTGAAGCTTTCTTT.

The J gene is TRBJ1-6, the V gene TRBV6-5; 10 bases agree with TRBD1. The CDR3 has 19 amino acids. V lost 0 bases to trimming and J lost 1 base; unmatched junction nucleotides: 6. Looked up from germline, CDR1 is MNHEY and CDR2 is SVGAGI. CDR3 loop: CASSYSQGQGLSYNSPLHF. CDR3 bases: TGTGCCAGCAGTTACTCCCAGGGACAGGGGTTATCCTATAATTCACCCCTCCACTTT.